Shown below are 18 T cell receptor beta chains from a single sample sequenced in a study of T cell responses to AZD1222 COVID-19 vaccine. Produced via immunoSEQ multiplex PCR; TCRdb's table is partial and in-frame only. Altogether some 200,000 clones are present, about nine tenths being singletons, with the ten largest covering about 1.8%. The specimen comprised peripheral blood, sampled 28 days after the second AZD1222 dose. The receptor source for this set is an adult who received the AZD1222 COVID-19 vaccine.

DNA of the CDR3: TGCAGCGTCCCAGTCCGGACATACAATGAGCAGTTCTTC. Its translation is CSVPVRTYNEQFF. V is TRBV29-1 and J is TRBJ2-1, with D perhaps TRBD1 (5 bases). CDR1 SQVTM and CDR2 ANQGSEA come from the germline V gene. V lost 6 bases, J lost 4 bases, and 13 bases lay in between. The CDR3 sequence is 13 residues long.

The chain links TRBV6-5 to TRBJ1-1; 9 bases line up with TRBD1. The germline CDR1 and CDR2 sequences are MNHEY and SVGAGI. The CDR3 has 15 residues. V was clipped by 7 bases and J by 4 bases; unmatched bases: 10. The CDR3 DNA reads TGTGCCAGCACCGTGACAGGGGGTCGGACCACTGAAGCTTTCTTT. Protein sequence: CASTVTGGRTTEAFF.

The chain carries TRBV10-3 and TRBJ2-1; D remains unclear. The CDR3 has 13 amino acids. Trimming took 0 bases from V and 6 from J, leaving 6 bases between them. Germline V gene sequence: CDR1 ENHRY, CDR2 SYGVKD. This chain's CDR3 is CAISESLVNEQFF. The DNA for the CDR3 is TGTGCCATCAGTGAGTCGCTAGTCAATGAGCAGTTCTTC.

This rearrangement joins TRBV11-1 to TRBJ1-3; no definite D call. V was clipped by 5 bases and J by 2 bases, with 7 bases between them. This CDR3 has 13 amino acids. CDR1 is SGHAT, CDR2 FQDESV, per germline (reference sequence). This CDR3 is CASSLQAGNTIYF. The CDR3 region has the DNA TGTGCCAGCAGCCTACAAGCTGGAAACACCATATATTTT.

The CDR3 nucleotides are TGTGCCAGCAGTGAATTTTCCATCCAGGTTAACTATGGCTACACCTTC. It is translated as CASSEFSIQVNYGYTF. The chain recombines TRBV2 with TRBJ1-2, with D hard to call. The CDR3 is 16 residues long. The V end was cut by 2 bases, the J end by 1 base, with 14 bases between. Per the germline V gene, CDR1 is SNHLY and CDR2 is FYNNEI.

The chain employs TRBV4-1 and TRBJ1-2; 9 nucleotides line up with TRBD1. V shed 1 base, J shed 4 bases, and the junction held 7 bases outside the gene matches. Germline V gene sequence: CDR1 MGHRA, CDR2 YSYEKL. The CDR3 length is 16 residues. The CDR3, as DNA: TGCGCCAGCAGCCAAGCTTGGACAGGGGAAATCTATGGCTACACCTTC. Its protein is CASSQAWTGEIYGYTF.

This clone occurred a few times. The V and J genes are TRBV6-4 and TRBJ2-2; D possibly corresponds to TRBD1 (5 bases). V lost 2 bases and J 4 bases, leaving 5 bases between the germline ends. This CDR3 has 13 amino acids. Germline CDR1 reads MRHNA; CDR2 reads SNTAGT. CDR3 nucleotides: TGTGCCAGCAGTGACCAGGGCACCGGGGAGCTGTTTTTT. Encoded protein: CASSDQGTGELFF.

This sequence joins TRBV5-6 and TRBJ1-2; D unresolved. V lost 4 bases to trimming and J lost 0 bases, with 13 bases between them. The CDR3 runs to 15 residues. Germline V CDR1 and CDR2: SGHDT, YYEEEE. CDR3 protein: CASSPSTATNYGYTF. For the CDR3, the DNA is TGTGCCAGCAGCCCCAGCACAGCGACTAACTATGGCTACACCTTC.

The J gene is TRBJ1-3, the V gene TRBV9; D perhaps matches TRBD1 (6 bases). The germline V and J ends were trimmed by 3 bases and 4 bases, with 11 bases remaining between them. Per germline, CDR1 SGDLS and CDR2 YYNGEE. This CDR3 is built from 14 residues. The CDR3 nucleotides are TGTGCCAGCAGCGGCTCAGGGGCCGGAAACACCATATATTTT. Encoded protein: CASSGSGAGNTIYF.

The chain links TRBV30 to TRBJ2-5; D possibly corresponds to TRBD2 (6 bases). Germline lookup yields CDR1 GTSNPN and CDR2 SVGIG (reference sequence). Trimming removed 4 bases at V and 1 base at J, with 10 bases between. The CDR3 spans 13 residues. CDR3 bases: TGTGCCTGGACTAGCGCAACCCAAGAGACCCAGTACTTC. As protein: CAWTSATQETQYF.

The V gene is TRBV7-6, the J gene TRBJ1-3; TRBD1 matches 8 bases. Trimming took 5 bases from V and 1 from J; bases not matched to a gene: 7. The CDR3 runs 16 residues. CDR1 and CDR2 from the germline V gene are SGHVS and FNYEAQ. The CDR3 DNA follows: TGTGCCAGCAGCCCCCAGGGGGCCTGGTCTGGAAACACCATATATTTT. Protein sequence: CASSPQGAWSGNTIYF.

The V and J genes are TRBV4-1 and TRBJ1-5, with 8 bases identical to TRBD1. Germline assignment: CDR1 MGHRA and CDR2 YSYEKL. The CDR3 spans 16 residues. V gave up 1 base and J gave up 2 bases; unmatched junction bases: 4. The CDR3, as DNA: TGCGCCAGCAGCCAAGTAGGACAGGGAGGCAATCAGCCCCAGCATTTT. Its protein is CASSQVGQGGNQPQHF.

CDR3 nucleotides: TGTGCTAGTGGTTTGGACGGGATGGTTTCACCCCTCCACTTT. Translated, it gives CASGLDGMVSPLHF. The chain joins TRBV12-5 to TRBJ1-6; the D is unclear. Per germline, CDR1 LGHNT and CDR2 FRNRAP. The CDR3 consists of 14 residues. V dropped 1 base and J dropped 9 bases, with 10 bases sitting between them.

In DNA form, the CDR3 reads TGTGCCACCAGGACTAGCGGGAGGGGAGATACGCAGTATTTT. Encoded protein: CATRTSGRGDTQYF. V is TRBV6-5 and J is TRBJ2-3; 15 positions agree with TRBD2. The length of the CDR3 is 14 residues. The ends lost 10 bases at V and 5 bases at J; junction bases unmatched: 4. Germline V gene data show CDR1 as MNHEY and CDR2 as SVGAGI.

The J gene is TRBJ2-5, the V gene TRBV10-2; 7 bases line up with TRBD1. The length of the CDR3 is 14 residues. Germline-derived CDR1 and CDR2 are WSHSY and SAAADI. V lost 2 bases, J lost 2 bases, and 2 bases stayed unmatched. CDR3 nucleotide sequence: TGCGCCAGCAGTGAGCCGGGACAGCAAGAGACCCAGTACTTC. Translated: CASSEPGQQETQYF.

This rearrangement joins TRBV18 to TRBJ1-1; TRBD1 is a possible D gene (5 bases). V lost 2 bases and J 6 bases, leaving 13 bases between the germline ends. Germline CDR1 and CDR2: KGHSH and LQKENI. The CDR3 totals 14 residues. CDR3 sequence reads: CASSPEWGRPEAFF. The CDR3 DNA reads TGTGCCAGCTCACCAGAATGGGGGAGGCCTGAAGCTTTCTTT.

This chain uses TRBV5-8 with TRBJ1-5, with 8 positions matching TRBD1. Trimming removed 5 bases from V and 1 base from J; junction bases left unmatched: 2. CDR1 and CDR2 (germline): SGHTS, YDEGEE. This CDR3 has 14 residues. CDR3 DNA: TGTGCCAGCAGGAGGACAGGGAGCAATCAGCCCCAGCATTTT. Translated: CASRRTGSNQPQHF.

The chain carries TRBV3-1 (or the pseudogene TRBV3-2) and TRBJ1-3; D might be TRBD1 (6 bases). The length of the CDR3 is 15 residues. Trimming took off 2 bases at V and 5 bases at J, with 13 bases between the two ends. CDR1 is LGHDT, CDR2 YNNKEL, per germline (reference sequence). DNA of the CDR3: TGTGCCAGCAGCCAACCCAGGGGTCCCCGAAACACCATATATTTT. It codes for CASSQPRGPRNTIYF.